This T cell receptor (beta chain) is drawn from a study of blood T cell repertoires in COVID-19. Study overall: Italy, Spain and the United States were the sources of the convalescent and acute COVID-19 samples.

The germline gives CDR1 SGHKS, CDR2 YYEKEE (reference sequence). This CDR3 is 16 amino acids long. Trimming left V 0 bases short and J 6 bases short, with 15 bases between. Measured with immunoSEQ multiplex PCR; TCRdb has only the in-frame clones, and not every one. The sample lists roughly 160,000 clones, roughly 86% seen once, with less than 3.5% in the top ten. This chain connects TRBV5-5 to TRBJ1-4, with no clear D. The receptor's source is a woman older than 75 with COVID-19, enrolled during active disease. Material for sequencing was peripheral blood. CDR3 DNA: TGTGCCAGCAGCTTGGTACCGGGAGGAACCGATGAAAAACTGTTTTTT. Protein: CASSLVPGGTDEKLFF.